This T cell receptor (beta chain) originates from a study of T and B cells in COVID-19 patients. The wider study: Peripheral blood came from COVID-19 patients with active infection or after recovery. Active-infection patients were older, median roughly 73 years, than recovered patients, median approximately 35 years. 18 of 20 active-infection patients had comorbidities associated with unfavorable COVID-19 outcome.

BIOMED2 TRB-A/B primer pools were used in multiplex TRB PCR. TCRdb reanalysed the multiplex PCR reads using MiXCR and keeps one entry per CDR3 protein. The sample contains about 5,100 distinct CDR3 sequences, roughly a fifth of which appear only once. Study-wide results and limits: In COVID-19 patients, T cell receptor beta variable and joining gene use was reportedly strongly skewed.

In its sample, this clonotype is medium-sized. The antigen is unknown. Blood genomic DNA input for TRB amplification was 250-500 ng. Germline CDR1 MNHEY, CDR2 SVGEGT. There are 14 residues in the CDR3. V lost 5 bases to trimming and J lost 3 bases, with 11 bases between them. Sequenced sample: blood. The chain links TRBV6-2 or TRBV6-3 to TRBJ2-1, with D tentatively TRBD1 or TRBD2 (6 bases each). This receptor was obtained from a human donor with active COVID-19. In DNA, the CDR3 is TGTGCCAGCAGTACGGGGGCGGACTACAATGAGCAGTTCTTC. Translation gives CASSTGADYNEQFF.